This T cell receptor (beta chain) was obtained from a study of identical twins. Notes on the study in general: Carriage of fewer insertions was seen in abundant cord blood beta clonotypes, whereas memory repertoires showed none. Analyses of zero insertions could, in part, be confounded by invariant MAIT and iNKT cells.

The CDR3 is 17 residues long. The germline CDR1 and CDR2 sequences are SGHVS and FQNEAQ. Trimming removed 5 bases from V and 2 bases from J; junction bases left unmatched: 4. In every case, the donor was a healthy Caucasian. This clonotype was observed a handful of times. As yet, its antigen is unknown. A universal primer site came from template switching; cDNA carried unique molecular identifiers. TCRdb redid the calling of the 5' RACE reads with MiXCR, one entry per CDR3 protein. Altogether around 490,000 distinct CDR3 sequences are present, about 15% being singletons, with the ten largest covering 0.44%. The sample was also reused in another study, on yellow fever vaccine responses in identical twins.

Sequenced sample: CD4+ T cells sorted from blood. The TCR comes from a woman aged 18 to 35 in good health. The rearrangement links TRBV7-8 to TRBJ2-1; TRBD2 matches at 15 bases. The CDR3 loop is CASSPRTSGGAYNEQFF. The CDR3 DNA reads TGTGCCAGCAGCCCGCGGACTAGCGGGGGGGCCTACAATGAGCAGTTCTTC.